One T cell receptor (beta chain) is described in this entry. J was trimmed by 1 base and V by 1 base; bases with no gene match: 4. The CDR3 totals 17 residues. The germline V gene has CDR1 ENHRY and CDR2 SYGVKD. This specimen belongs to a study of blood T cell repertoires in COVID-19. Study-wide context: PBMCs, B-cell-depleted T cells, or T cells were the source of the cDNA or gDNA that made up the material.

Sequencing used immunoSEQ multiplex PCR; TCRdb keeps in-frame clones, though not all of them. The sample records over 80,000 clones, around three quarters being singletons. The source of this sequence is a woman between 65 and 79 years old with acute or convalescent COVID-19. Sequenced: peripheral blood. The V gene is TRBV10-3, the J gene TRBJ2-5; 12 bases fit TRBD2. Here the CDR3 reads CAISEFLAGGIQETQYF. The CDR3 coding sequence is TGTGCCATCAGTGAGTTTCTAGCGGGGGGGATCCAAGAGACCCAGTACTTC.